This TCR beta chain comes out of a study of blood T cells in healthy people across ages. Alongside a J-beta primer mix, a sample-barcoded 5' primer served in a second PCR lasting 7 to 11 cycles. Every single cDNA molecule received a tag from a template-switch adaptor with 12 random nucleotides. TCRdb ran MiXCR on the 5' RACE reads and lists one entry per CDR3 protein. The table has approximately 1,100,000 distinct CDR3 sequences, around 45% seen once. This clonotype was observed a few times. Its matching antigen is unknown. Study-wide findings and caveats: Because donor CMV status was unknown, expanded clonotype changes were possibly confounded. Measured against age, TCR beta diversity per million T cells decreased in a roughly linear manner. A greater number of naive CD4+ cells and higher diversity distinguished long-lived donors from aged donors.

CDR3 size: 13 residues. CDR1 and CDR2 (germline): MNHNS, SASEGT. V lost 11 bases, J lost 7 bases, and 15 bases lay in between. This sequence was found in an older woman in good health. Sequences were obtained from blood. The V call is TRBV6-1, the J call TRBJ1-6; a weak D match, TRBD1 (6 bases). Here the CDR3 reads CAGHRERNSPLHF. DNA for the CDR3: TGTGCCGGACACAGGGAACGAAATTCACCCCTCCACTTT.